This entry concerns a single T cell receptor beta chain. The antigen remains undetermined. Assay: immunoSEQ multiplex PCR; the TCRdb copy retains only in-frame clones and omits some. The sample lists 15,000 to 25,000 clones; approximately 85% were seen once. Time point noted: 4-8 weeks after completion of therapy. The data derive from a study of T cell therapy after organ transplantation. The sequence was obtained from a human patient who had received a solid organ transplant and had CMV disease. These T cells may partly come from the graft donor. Here the sequenced sample was CD8+ T cells from blood, taken after autologous CMV-specific T cell therapy.

The CDR3 DNA sequence: TGCGCCAGCAGCTTGGCCCCTTGGACAGGGTTAGAGCAGTACTTC. It encodes CASSLAPWTGLEQYF. The chain is built from TRBV5-1 and TRBJ2-7; TRBD1 agrees at 8 bases. V shed 0 bases and J 7 bases; nucleotides not matched to a gene: 9. The germline V gene has CDR1 SGHRS and CDR2 YFSETQ. CDR3 length: 15 amino acids.